The entry below gives a single T cell receptor (beta chain) sequence along with its context. This sample is drawn from a study of blood T cell repertoires in COVID-19. Repertoires were generated with immunoSEQ multiplex PCR, while TCRdb's copy carries only in-frame clones and drops some. The sample consists of 270,000 or so clones, approximately 88% of them appearing once. The sample taken for sequencing was PBMCs or T cells enriched from blood (not recorded which). This clonotype originated in a woman aged 40-49 years with acute COVID-19.

This CDR3 reads CASSLFRLAGETQYF. As DNA, the CDR3 is TGTGCCAGCAGTTTATTCCGACTAGCCGGAGAGACCCAGTACTTC. V gene TRBV28 combines with J gene TRBJ2-5, with 7 positions matching TRBD2. CDR3 length: 15 residues. Germline trimming cut 1 base from V and 4 bases from J; bases unmatched to any gene: 6. In germline, CDR1 is MDHEN, CDR2 SYDVKM.